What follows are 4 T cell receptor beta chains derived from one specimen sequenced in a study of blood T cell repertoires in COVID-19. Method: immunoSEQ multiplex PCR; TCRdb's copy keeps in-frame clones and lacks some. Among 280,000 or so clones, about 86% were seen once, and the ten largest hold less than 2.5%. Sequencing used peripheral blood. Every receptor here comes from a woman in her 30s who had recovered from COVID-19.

The CDR3: CASSYYGQGNQPQHF. The CDR3 DNA sequence: TGTGCCAGCAGTTACTACGGACAGGGCAATCAGCCCCAGCATTTT. The J gene is TRBJ1-5, the V gene TRBV6-5; 7 bases map to TRBD1. In germline, CDR1 is MNHEY, CDR2 SVGAGI. CDR3 length equals 15 residues. V lost 1 base and J lost 2; bases outside the gene matches: 2.

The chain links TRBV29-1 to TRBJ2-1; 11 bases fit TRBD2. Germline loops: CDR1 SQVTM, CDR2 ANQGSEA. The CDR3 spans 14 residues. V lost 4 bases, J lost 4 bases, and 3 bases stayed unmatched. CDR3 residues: CSVGGTSGYNEQFF. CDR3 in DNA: TGCAGCGTTGGAGGGACTAGCGGATACAATGAGCAGTTCTTC.

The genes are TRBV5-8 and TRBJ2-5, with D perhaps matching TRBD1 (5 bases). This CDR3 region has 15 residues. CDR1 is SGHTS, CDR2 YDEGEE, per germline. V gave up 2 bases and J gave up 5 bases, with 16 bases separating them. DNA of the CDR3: TGTGCCAGCAGCTTTAATGGGGCTCTGGGGGAGACCCAGTACTTC. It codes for CASSFNGALGETQYF.

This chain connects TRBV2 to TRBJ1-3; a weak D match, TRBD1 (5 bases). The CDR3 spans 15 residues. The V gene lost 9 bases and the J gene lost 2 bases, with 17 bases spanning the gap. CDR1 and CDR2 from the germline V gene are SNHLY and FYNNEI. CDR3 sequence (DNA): TGTGCCAGATCCGGGGGGATTTTAACTGGAAACACCATATATTTT. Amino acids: CARSGGILTGNTIYF.